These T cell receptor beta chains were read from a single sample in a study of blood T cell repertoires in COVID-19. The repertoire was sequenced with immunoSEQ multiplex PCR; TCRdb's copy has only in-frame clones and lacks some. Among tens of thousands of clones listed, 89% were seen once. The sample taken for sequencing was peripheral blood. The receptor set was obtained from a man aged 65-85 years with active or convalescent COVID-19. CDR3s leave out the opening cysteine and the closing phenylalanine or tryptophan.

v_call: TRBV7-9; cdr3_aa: ASSPLAGVQETQY
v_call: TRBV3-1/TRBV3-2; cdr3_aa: ASSQDWVRTASGGPSYNEQF
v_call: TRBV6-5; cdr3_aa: ASSPLRGGREKLF
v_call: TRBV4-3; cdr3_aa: ASSQGLAGEVAGELF
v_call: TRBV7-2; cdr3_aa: ASSAGETNQPQH
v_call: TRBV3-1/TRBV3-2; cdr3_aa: ASSQGLRGQHEKLF
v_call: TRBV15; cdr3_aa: ATSRSLRGDEQY
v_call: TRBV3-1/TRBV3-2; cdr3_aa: ASSRSGTDTYEQY
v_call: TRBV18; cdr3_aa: ASSPVTGQDEQF
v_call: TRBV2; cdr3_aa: ATSGQMNTEAF
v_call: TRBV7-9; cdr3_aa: ASSLGSGGYEQY
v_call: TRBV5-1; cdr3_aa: ASSQRTGGTGNTIY
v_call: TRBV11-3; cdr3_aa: ASSTDVGGGNEQF
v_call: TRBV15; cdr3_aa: ATSRRTSGGDTQY
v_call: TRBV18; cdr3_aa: ASSPQGQGTGNTIY
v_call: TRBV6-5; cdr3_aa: ASSPRDRARYEQY
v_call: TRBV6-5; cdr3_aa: ASSYVQDTEAF
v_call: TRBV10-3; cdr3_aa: AISESQGAGQPQH
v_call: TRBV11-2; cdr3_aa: ASSLGWGRVEKLF
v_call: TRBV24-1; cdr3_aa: ATSETGENQPQH
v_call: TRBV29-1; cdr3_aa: SVHLDLVYGYT
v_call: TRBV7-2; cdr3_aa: ASSLLIRTSGGAHEQF
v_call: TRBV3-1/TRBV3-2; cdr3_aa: ASSQGPLAGGHQETQY
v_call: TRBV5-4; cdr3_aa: ASSPERGQPQH
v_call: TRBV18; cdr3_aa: ASSSSGGTYNEQF
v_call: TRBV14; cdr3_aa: ASSQERLGGHWADTQY
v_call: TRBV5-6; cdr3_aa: ASSRDRTTNEKLF
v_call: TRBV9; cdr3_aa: ASSPRGSASGANVLT
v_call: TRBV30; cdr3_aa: AWSRTDPNEKLF
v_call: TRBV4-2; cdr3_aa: ASSLHIGREVSGNTIY
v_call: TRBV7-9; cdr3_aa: ASSNARRDSYEQY
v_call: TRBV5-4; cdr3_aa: AGRAGLETYEQY
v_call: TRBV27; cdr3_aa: ASSPIGQALSDYT
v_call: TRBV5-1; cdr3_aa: ASSLNREEEAF
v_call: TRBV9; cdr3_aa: ASSARQGPLH
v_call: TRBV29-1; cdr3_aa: SVGGLGVYEQY
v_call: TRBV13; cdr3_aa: ASRDRTDTQY
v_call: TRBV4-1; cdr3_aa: ASSQAGNPTYGYT
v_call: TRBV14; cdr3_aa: ASSYRVYTGELF
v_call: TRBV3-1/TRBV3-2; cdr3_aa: ASRIRGRNQPQH
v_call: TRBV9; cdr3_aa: ASSAPDRVDDTQY